A single sample gave rise to the 24 T cell receptor beta chains below, sequenced in a study of T cell responses to AZD1222 COVID-19 vaccine. Clones were sequenced by immunoSEQ multiplex PCR, and TCRdb holds only the in-frame ones, with some missing. This table holds under 150,000 clones, roughly 90% found once. The sample here was peripheral blood, taken 28 days after the second AZD1222 dose. The origin of the receptors is an adult who received the AZD1222 COVID-19 vaccine.

The chain couples TRBV7-2 to TRBJ1-1; D is ambiguous. The germline V and J ends were trimmed by 5 bases and 0 bases, with 7 bases remaining between them. Looked up from germline, CDR1 is SGHTA and CDR2 is FQGNSA. This CDR3 contains 13 residues. The CDR3: CASSRLVNTEAFF. The CDR3, as DNA: TGTGCCAGCAGCCGCCTCGTGAACACTGAAGCTTTCTTT.

CDR3 loop: CASSMSQGARNTEAFF. The CDR3 region has the DNA TGTGCCAGTAGTATGAGCCAGGGCGCCCGGAACACTGAAGCTTTCTTT. The chain links TRBV19 to TRBJ1-1, with D possibly being TRBD1 (5 bases). From germline, CDR1 is LNHDA and CDR2 SQIVND (reference sequence). The CDR3 is 16 residues long. Trimming pared 3 bases from V and 1 base from J, leaving 15 bases between.

The chain uses TRBV4-1 and TRBJ1-5; the match to TRBD1 covers 10 bases. Unmatched junction bases numbered 10, after V lost 0 bases and J lost 2 bases. Germline lookup yields CDR1 MGHRA and CDR2 YSYEKL. The CDR3 sequence is 19 residues long. CDR3 bases: TGCGCCAGCAGCCAAGAATTGGCGGGACAGGGGTCTGGCAATCAGCCCCAGCATTTT. This gives the protein CASSQELAGQGSGNQPQHF.

The rearrangement links TRBV5-6 to TRBJ1-5; 7 positions match TRBD1. V was pared by 2 bases and J by 2 bases, with 4 bases of the junction left unmatched. Germline assignment: CDR1 SGHDT and CDR2 YYEEEE. This CDR3 has 15 amino acids. The CDR3 loop is CASSFRGSGNQPQHF. In DNA, the CDR3 is TGTGCCAGCAGCTTCAGGGGGTCAGGCAATCAGCCCCAGCATTTT.

The chain joins TRBV19 to TRBJ1-6; possible D gene TRBD1, 5 bases. Per germline, CDR1 LNHDA and CDR2 SQIVND (reference sequence). The CDR3 contains 13 residues. V lost 6 bases, J lost 7 bases, and 10 bases lay in between. The CDR3 region has the DNA TGTGCCAGTAGGGGGACTTCAAATTCACCCCTCCACTTT. This gives the protein CASRGTSNSPLHF.

V is TRBV3-1 (or the pseudogene TRBV3-2) and J is TRBJ1-1; D is possibly TRBD1 (5 bases). Germline V CDR1 and CDR2: LGHDT, YNNKEL (reference sequence). The CDR3 loop spans 13 amino acids. Trimming took 4 bases from V and 2 from J, leaving 8 bases between them. The CDR3 nucleotides read TGTGCCAGCAGCCTCAGGGACAACACTGAAGCTTTCTTT. This gives the protein CASSLRDNTEAFF.

There are a few counts of this clone. The chain is built from TRBV30 and TRBJ1-5; D may be TRBD1 (5 bases). CDR3 length equals 20 residues. V lost 0 bases, J lost 5 bases, and 29 bases lay in between. In germline, CDR1 is GTSNPN, CDR2 SVGIG (reference sequence). CDR3 sequence: CAWSVRVAGIPLRPHQPQHF. CDR3 sequence (DNA): TGTGCCTGGAGTGTACGCGTGGCAGGGATACCACTCAGGCCCCATCAGCCCCAGCATTTT.

This CDR3 reads CAAEGGRNTEAFF. CDR3 bases: TGTGCCGCCGAGGGGGGGAGGAACACTGAAGCTTTCTTT. The chain couples TRBV10-3 to TRBJ1-1; tentative D call: TRBD1 (6 bases). The CDR3 is 13 amino acids. V lost 11 bases, J lost 1 base, and 14 bases lay in between. CDR1 ENHRY and CDR2 SYGVKD come from the germline V gene.

This clone was counted once. The V gene is TRBV7-2, the J gene TRBJ2-3; 7 nucleotides agree with TRBD1. The V segment lost 1 base and the J segment 5 bases; nucleotides outside the gene matches: 9. The CDR3 length is 16 residues. Germline V CDR1 and CDR2: SGHTA, FQGNSA. Here the CDR3 reads CASSLGQGGAGDTQYF. The CDR3 DNA is TGTGCCAGCAGCTTAGGTCAAGGGGGCGCGGGAGATACGCAGTATTTT.

The chain uses TRBV7-6 and TRBJ2-5; no clear D gene. CDR3 length equals 15 residues. Trimming pared 2 bases from V and 2 bases from J, leaving 12 bases between. The V gene's germline CDR1 is SGHVS and CDR2 FNYEAQ. For the CDR3, the DNA is TGTGCCAGCAGCTTATTTACAGAAGCACAAGAGACCCAGTACTTC. Protein: CASSLFTEAQETQYF.

The genes are TRBV4-2 and TRBJ2-1; TRBD2 is a possible D gene (5 bases). CDR1 and CDR2 (germline): LGHNA, YNFKEQ. The ends were cut back, 1 base at V and 2 bases at J, with 6 bases in the middle. The CDR3 has 14 residues. The CDR3 coding sequence is TGTGCCAGCAGCCAAGCGGGGACCTACAATGAGCAGTTCTTC. As protein: CASSQAGTYNEQFF.

A single count supports this clone. The chain has TRBV7-9 and TRBJ2-5; TRBD1 might be the D (5 bases). This CDR3 is built from 14 residues. Germline CDR1 reads SEHNR; CDR2 reads FQNEAQ (reference sequence). V lost 1 base, J lost 1 base, and 7 bases lay in between. In DNA, the CDR3 is TGTGCCAGCAGCTTAGGGGGCCTCCAAGAGACCCAGTACTTC. Its protein is CASSLGGLQETQYF.

This clone appeared a few times. The chain joins TRBV5-8 to TRBJ2-5, with D possibly being TRBD1 (6 bases). V shed 7 bases and J shed 4 bases, with 17 bases lying between them. This CDR3 region has 14 residues. Germline loops: CDR1 SGHTS, CDR2 YDEGEE. The CDR3 region is CASGGGVPRETQYF. The CDR3 nucleotides are TGTGCCAGCGGGGGCGGCGTTCCCCGAGAGACCCAGTACTTC.

This rearrangement joins TRBV5-3 to TRBJ1-2; 10 positions agree with TRBD1. TRBV5-3 is filed as an ORF, its function uncertain. Trimming cost V 2 bases and J 3 bases; bases outside gene matches: 7. This CDR3 is 16 amino acids long. CDR3 sequence: CARSLGTGEVDYGYTF. CDR3 in DNA: TGTGCCAGAAGCTTAGGGACAGGGGAGGTGGACTATGGCTACACCTTC.

J is TRBJ1-2 and V is TRBV6-5; 9 bases line up with TRBD1. The CDR3 spans 12 residues. V lost 5 bases to trimming and J lost 6 bases; unmatched junction nucleotides: 1. Germline V CDR1 and CDR2: MNHEY, SVGAGI. CDR3 sequence (DNA): TGTGCCAGCAGTAACAGGGGGCATGGCTACACCTTC. Its protein product is CASSNRGHGYTF.

This clone was seen only a few times. The chain combines TRBV6-6 with TRBJ1-6; no clear D gene. V shed 5 bases and J shed 5 bases, with 19 bases lying between them. CDR3 length: 17 residues. Germline-derived CDR1 and CDR2 are MNHNY and SVGAGI (reference sequence). CDR3 nucleotide sequence: TGTGCCAGCAGTCGTCTTCGCCTGGGCCGAGATAATTCACCCCTCCACTTT. This sequence encodes CASSRLRLGRDNSPLHF.

The gene calls are TRBV5-5 and TRBJ1-2; D is possibly TRBD1 (5 bases). Germline V CDR1 and CDR2: SGHKS, YYEKEE (reference sequence). Trimming left V 6 bases short and J 2 bases short, with 14 bases between. CDR3 length: 14 amino acids. The CDR3 reads CASTRGGENYGYTF. Here the CDR3 DNA reads TGTGCCAGCACCCGTGGAGGGGAAAACTATGGCTACACCTTC. Variable domain in full (rest from reference TRBV5-5 and TRBJ1-2): DAGVTQSPTHLIKTRGQQVTLRCSPISGHKSVSWYQQVLGQGPQFIFQYYEKEERGRGNFPDRFSARQFPNYSSELNVNALLLGDSALYLCASTRGGENYGYTFGSGTRLTVV.

This rearrangement joins TRBV28 to TRBJ2-5; 8 nucleotides align to TRBD2. Germline V lookup: CDR1 MDHEN, CDR2 SYDVKM. V trimming: 6 bases; J trimming: 5 bases; junction bases outside the gene matches: 8. The CDR3 runs to 14 residues. CDR3 in amino acids: CASSPGGTVETQYF. CDR3 bases: TGTGCCAGCAGCCCGGGGGGGACTGTGGAGACCCAGTACTTC.

The gene calls are TRBV28 and TRBJ1-5; D is undetermined. V lost 6 bases to trimming and J lost 7 bases, with 16 bases between them. CDR1 MDHEN and CDR2 SYDVKM come from the germline V gene. This CDR3 has 14 amino acids. DNA of the CDR3: TGTGCCAGCAGCCTTGGGAGCTACGGACAGCCCCAGCATTTT. Its translation: CASSLGSYGQPQHF.

The rearrangement uses TRBV5-1 and TRBJ1-2; tentative D call: TRBD1 (5 bases). The germline gives CDR1 SGHRS, CDR2 YFSETQ. V lost 4 bases and J 4 bases, leaving 14 bases between the germline ends. The CDR3 consists of 14 residues. CDR3 coding DNA: TGCGCCAGCAGCCCGGAGGGCCAGGGCTATGGCTACACCTTC. Protein sequence: CASSPEGQGYGYTF.

The chain carries TRBV7-9 and TRBJ1-5; TRBD1 matches at 9 bases. Germline CDR1 and CDR2: SEHNR and FQNEAQ (reference sequence). V trimming: 5 bases; J trimming: 4 bases; junction bases outside the gene matches: 9. The CDR3 length is 16 residues. In DNA, the CDR3 is TGTGCCAGCAGCGCTAGCGGGACAGGGACTAATCAGCCCCAGCATTTT. Translating it yields CASSASGTGTNQPQHF.

This clone was detected only once. The chain employs TRBV18 and TRBJ1-3; D is ambiguous. The CDR3 sequence is 16 residues long. CDR1 is KGHSH and CDR2 is LQKENI in the germline V gene. Trimming stripped 3 bases from V and 0 bases from J, with 12 bases between. The CDR3 region has the DNA TGTGCCAGCTCACCTCAAGGGATCCTCTCTGGAAACACCATATATTTT. Translated, it gives CASSPQGILSGNTIYF.

The genes are TRBV6-1 and TRBJ1-5, with D hard to call. Trimming removed 1 base at V and 6 bases at J, with 4 bases between. Germline CDR1 MNHNS, CDR2 SASEGT. CDR3 length equals 12 residues. CDR3 region: CASSEVRQPQHF. CDR3 in DNA: TGTGCCAGCAGTGAAGTGCGTCAGCCCCAGCATTTT.

V and J are TRBV6-4 and TRBJ2-1; 9 bases align to TRBD2. Germline V gene data show CDR1 as MRHNA and CDR2 as SNTAGT. The CDR3 covers 15 residues. J gave up 5 bases and V 6 bases, and 8 bases lay outside the gene matches. This chain's CDR3 is CASRLAGLYHNEQFF. CDR3 DNA sequence: TGTGCCAGCAGGCTAGCGGGACTCTACCACAATGAGCAGTTCTTC.